Below, 26 T cell receptor beta chains from the same sample are listed, as sequenced in a study of Ad26.COV2.S vaccination and SARS-CoV-2 variants. The data were produced by immunoSEQ multiplex PCR, yet TCRdb's version contains in-frame clones alone and is incomplete. The sample carries approximately 480,000 clones, around 90% recorded once. Treatment described: 15 to 20 received Ad26.COV2.S at low or high dose, single or two shots; five or six received placebo; per-sample allocation not given. Sampling was performed 63 days after the first vaccine or placebo injection. Sequenced here: peripheral blood, sampled in a trial of Ad26.COV2.S vaccine versus placebo. These receptors all come from a person between 18 and 65 years old who received the Ad26.COV2.S COVID-19 vaccine or a placebo.

The J gene is TRBJ1-2, the V gene TRBV6-1; perhaps TRBD1 as D (5 bases). The CDR3 loop spans 14 amino acids. CDR1 and CDR2 (germline): MNHNS, SASEGT. V was pared by 1 base and J by 5 bases, with 11 bases between. CDR3 DNA: TGTGCCAGCAGTGAAGATCGCAGGGCGTATGGCTACACCTTC. It translates to CASSEDRRAYGYTF.

DNA of the CDR3: TGTGCCTGGAGTGGAGTGGGAGTAGGGATCGGGGAGCTGTTTTTT. It is translated as CAWSGVGVGIGELFF. This chain links TRBV30 with TRBJ2-2; possible D gene TRBD2, 5 bases. CDR1 GTSNPN and CDR2 SVGIG come from the germline V gene (reference sequence). The CDR3 extends over 15 amino acids. Deletions cut 1 base from V and 7 bases from J, with 16 bases between.

This clone has only a few counts. The chain has TRBV6-6 and TRBJ1-2, with TRBD1 matching over 7 bases. Looked up from germline, CDR1 is MNHNY and CDR2 is SVGAGI (reference sequence). V was pared by 6 bases and J by 3 bases, with 10 bases of the junction left unmatched. The CDR3 is made up of 15 amino acids. In DNA, the CDR3 is TGTGCCAGCAGCCGCCTGAGGGGGCGCGACTATGGCTACACCTTC. Its translation is CASSRLRGRDYGYTF.

J is TRBJ2-7 and V is TRBV6-6, with D unclear. V was shortened by 3 bases and J by 1 base, with 4 bases between the two germline ends. The germline V gene encodes CDR1 MNHNY and CDR2 SVGAGI (reference sequence). The CDR3 has 12 residues. The chain's CDR3 is CASSYRSYEQYF. The CDR3 coding sequence is TGTGCCAGCAGTTATCGGTCCTACGAGCAGTACTTC.

V gene TRBV20-1 combines with J gene TRBJ1-4, with TRBD1 matching over 7 bases. Germline V gene data show CDR1 as DFQATT and CDR2 as SNEGSKA (reference sequence). The ends lost 3 bases at V and 8 bases at J; junction bases unmatched: 9. The CDR3 extends over 14 amino acids. CDR3 protein: CSASGWAGGEKLFF. CDR3 DNA: TGCAGTGCTAGTGGCTGGGCAGGGGGGGAAAAACTGTTTTTT.

The rearrangement links TRBV11-2 to TRBJ2-2; TRBD1 matches at 10 bases. V trimming: 0 bases; J trimming: 2 bases; junction bases outside the gene matches: 6. From germline, CDR1 is SGHAT and CDR2 FQNNGV. The length of the CDR3 is 18 residues. CDR3 nucleotides: TGTGCCAGCAGCTTAGATCGCGCGACAGGGGGCAACACCGGGGAGCTGTTTTTT. Translating it yields CASSLDRATGGNTGELFF.

The V gene is TRBV14, the J gene TRBJ2-5; 8 nucleotides match TRBD2. The CDR3 runs 19 residues. Germline CDR1 SGHDN, CDR2 FVKESK. Losses at the gene ends were 2 bases for V and 2 bases for J; bases not matched to a gene: 16. The CDR3 DNA reads as TGTGCCAGCAGCCAACTCTTCGGGGGGGGCTGGGGCCCACAAGAGACCCAGTACTTC. This gives the protein CASSQLFGGGWGPQETQYF.

The chain uses TRBV30 and TRBJ2-7, with D possibly matching TRBD1 (5 bases). The CDR3 has 14 amino acids. Germline loops: CDR1 GTSNPN, CDR2 SVGIG (reference sequence). V lost 4 bases, J lost 0 bases, and 13 bases lay in between. CDR3 coding DNA: TGTGCCTGGACCCACGGACAACCCTCCTACGAGCAGTACTTC. It yields the protein CAWTHGQPSYEQYF.

There are a few counts of this clone. The CDR3 here is CASSEHRARAGELFF. Here the CDR3 DNA reads TGTGCCAGCAGTGAACACAGGGCTAGGGCCGGGGAGCTGTTTTTT. The rearrangement links TRBV2 to TRBJ2-2, with D tentatively TRBD1 (6 bases). Trimming pared 2 bases from V and 6 bases from J, leaving 13 bases between. CDR1 is SNHLY and CDR2 is FYNNEI in the germline V gene. This CDR3 has 15 amino acids.

The V call is TRBV5-1, the J call TRBJ2-7, with D hard to call. The CDR3 extends over 14 amino acids. V was cut by 4 bases and J by 2 bases, with 13 bases left in between. CDR1 is SGHRS and CDR2 is YFSETQ in the germline V gene. The CDR3 nucleotides read TGCGCCAGCAGCCAATCTCAAGCTCCCTACGAGCAGTACTTC. It translates to CASSQSQAPYEQYF.

The gene calls are TRBV9 and TRBJ2-2; D is uncertain. With 3 bases removed from V and 5 bases from J, the gap between germline ends came to 11 bases. The CDR3 covers 14 residues. Germline CDR1 SGDLS, CDR2 YYNGEE. The CDR3 coding sequence is TGTGCCAGCAGCGCCTCAGATTGGACCGGGGAGCTGTTTTTT. Translation gives CASSASDWTGELFF.

The chain couples TRBV6-2 or TRBV6-3 to TRBJ2-5; D is perhaps TRBD2 (6 bases). The CDR3 covers 14 residues. The ends were cut back, 2 bases at V and 5 bases at J, with 12 bases in the middle. Looked up from germline, CDR1 is MNHEY and CDR2 is SVGEGT. CDR3 nucleotides: TGTGCCAGCAGTTACGCGGGAATGGGGGAGACCCAGTACTTC. This sequence encodes CASSYAGMGETQYF.

This chain connects TRBV28 to TRBJ2-5, with 13 bases matching TRBD2. The CDR3 contains 15 residues. The germline gives CDR1 MDHEN, CDR2 SYDVKM. V lost 6 bases to trimming and J lost 7 bases; unmatched junction nucleotides: 8. CDR3 DNA: TGTGCCAGCAGCCGAAGACTAGCGGGAGGCGCGACCCAGTACTTC. It codes for CASSRRLAGGATQYF.

The V gene is TRBV28, the J gene TRBJ1-5, with D perhaps TRBD1 (5 bases). Trimming took off 6 bases at V and 6 bases at J, with 18 bases between the two ends. The CDR3 runs 15 residues. Germline lookup yields CDR1 MDHEN and CDR2 SYDVKM. This CDR3 reads CASSKGVGITQPQHF. CDR3 DNA sequence: TGTGCCAGCAGCAAAGGGGTGGGGATAACTCAGCCCCAGCATTTT. Filled out from reference TRBV28 and TRBJ1-5, the complete variable domain reads DVKVTQSSRYLVKRTGEKVFLECVQDMDHENMFWYRQDPGLGLRLIYFSYDVKMKEKGDIPEGYSVSREKKERFSLILESASTNQTSMYLCASSKGVGITQPQHFGDGTRLSIL.

The chain employs TRBV30 and TRBJ1-2; TRBD1 is a possible D gene (6 bases). CDR1 GTSNPN and CDR2 SVGIG come from the germline V gene (reference sequence). This CDR3 comprises 14 residues. V was clipped by 0 bases and J by 6 bases, with 14 bases between them. CDR3 sequence: CAWSVRRGGDGYTF. In nucleotides, the CDR3 is TGTGCCTGGAGTGTACGGAGAGGGGGGGATGGCTACACCTTC.

There are a few counts of this clone. This chain joins TRBV4-1 and TRBJ2-2, with a possible D match to TRBD1 (6 bases). Per the germline V gene, CDR1 is MGHRA and CDR2 is YSYEKL. Trimming took 4 bases from V and 6 from J, leaving 12 bases between them. The CDR3 runs 14 residues. For the CDR3, the DNA is TGCGCCAGCAGCCTTAGACAGGCAGCCGGGGAGCTGTTTTTT. Encoded protein: CASSLRQAAGELFF.

The V gene is TRBV5-1, the J gene TRBJ2-2; 7 positions match TRBD2. Germline CDR1 reads SGHRS; CDR2 reads YFSETQ. The CDR3 totals 14 residues. Germline trimming cut 3 bases from V and 7 bases from J; bases unmatched to any gene: 6. The CDR3 loop reads CASSSRGDLGELFF. The CDR3 DNA sequence: TGCGCCAGCAGCTCCCGGGGGGATCTCGGGGAGCTGTTTTTT.

V usage is TRBV6-2 or TRBV6-3 and J usage is TRBJ2-1, with 8 positions matching TRBD1. CDR3 length: 17 residues. The V segment lost 0 bases and the J segment 7 bases; nucleotides outside the gene matches: 11. CDR1 is MNHEY and CDR2 is SVGEGT in the germline V gene. The chain's CDR3 is CASSYSKVWQGANEQFF. The CDR3, as DNA: TGTGCCAGCAGTTACTCGAAGGTGTGGCAGGGGGCAAATGAGCAGTTCTTC.

The chain couples TRBV19 to TRBJ2-3; 8 bases match TRBD2. The germline gives CDR1 LNHDA, CDR2 SQIVND (reference sequence). J was trimmed by 6 bases and V by 11 bases; bases with no gene match: 13. This CDR3 comprises 14 residues. The CDR3 loop is CACKEAGARDTQYF. The CDR3 coding sequence is TGTGCCTGCAAAGAAGCGGGAGCTAGGGATACGCAGTATTTT.

This chain joins TRBV9 and TRBJ2-2; tentative D call: TRBD2 (6 bases). The germline gives CDR1 SGDLS, CDR2 YYNGEE. V was trimmed by 1 base and J by 7 bases, leaving 11 bases between them. The CDR3 spans 14 residues. The CDR3 DNA is TGTGCCAGCAGCGTATCCCCGGAGGGCGGGGAGCTGTTTTTT. It encodes CASSVSPEGGELFF.

J is TRBJ2-5 and V is TRBV5-6; the D gene is possibly TRBD1 (6 bases). Germline V gives CDR1 SGHDT, CDR2 YYEEEE. V lost 4 bases, J lost 3 bases, and 13 bases lay in between. The CDR3 spans 14 residues. The CDR3 region is CASSPVDRKETQYF. The CDR3 bases are TGTGCCAGCAGCCCAGTGGACAGAAAAGAGACCCAGTACTTC.

This clone has just one count. The rearrangement uses TRBV29-1 and TRBJ2-7, with D possibly being TRBD1 (6 bases). Trimming removed 5 bases from V and 3 bases from J, with 14 bases in between. The CDR3 length is 13 residues. CDR1 and CDR2 from the germline V gene are SQVTM and ANQGSEA. The CDR3 loop reads CSVRRQANYEQYF. CDR3 DNA: TGCAGCGTTCGCCGACAGGCCAACTACGAGCAGTACTTC.

The chain employs TRBV12-3 or TRBV12-4 and TRBJ1-2, with TRBD1 as a possible D gene (5 bases). V was clipped by 3 bases and J by 8 bases, with 10 bases between them. The CDR3 runs to 12 residues. In DNA, the CDR3 is TGTGCCAGCAGTTTGGGGGGTTGGGGCTACACCTTC. Translated: CASSLGGWGYTF.

On this clone: A far more abundant clone sits one base away, making this likely a read error. The sample has other DNA sequences that encode this CDR3 too. V and J are TRBV30 and TRBJ1-2; possibly TRBD1 for D (5 bases). The CDR3 extends over 12 amino acids. Germline V gene sequence: CDR1 GTSNPN, CDR2 SVGIG (reference sequence). Deletions cut 5 bases from V and 8 bases from J, with 15 bases between. The CDR3 is CAWPRGLGGYTF. For the CDR3, the DNA is TGTGCCTGGCCCCGGGGCCTGGGGGGCTACACCTTC.

This chain joins TRBV4-3 and TRBJ2-6, with TRBD1 matching 8 bases. CDR1 and CDR2 (germline): LGHNA, YSLEER. The CDR3 loop spans 21 amino acids. The junction had 14 bases not matched to a gene; V was cut back by 1 base and J by 0 bases. The CDR3 region is CASSQAVFETGAVSGANVLTF. The CDR3 bases are TGCGCCAGCAGCCAAGCGGTTTTTGAGACAGGGGCTGTCTCTGGGGCCAACGTCCTGACTTTC.

This chain connects TRBV10-3 to TRBJ2-1; tentative D call: TRBD2 (5 bases). CDR3 size: 13 residues. Germline V gives CDR1 ENHRY, CDR2 SYGVKD. Trimming left V 1 base short and J 7 bases short, with 8 bases between. CDR3 loop: CAISEYPGNEQFF. CDR3 nucleotides: TGTGCCATCAGTGAGTATCCGGGAAATGAGCAGTTCTTC.